This T cell receptor beta chain appears in the sequencing data of a study of PD-L1 blockade in urothelial cancer. Into every PCR, synthetic TCR analog templates were spiked. Libraries were prepared by immunoSEQ multiplex PCR; TCRdb keeps only in-frame clonotypes and omits some of them. The data show approximately 36,000 clones, 75% to 90% seen once. Trimming cost V 5 bases and J 1 base; bases outside gene matches: 4. The CDR3 is made up of 15 amino acids. The germline CDR1 and CDR2 sequences are SGHVS and FQNEAQ. Time point described: peripheral blood 6 weeks after treatment start. Material: PBMCs, obtained around atezolizumab (anti-PD-L1) treatment. The chain couples TRBV7-8 to TRBJ2-3; 9 bases map to TRBD2. This TCR derives from a man aged 40-50 years with urothelial cancer. The DNA for the CDR3 is TGTGCCAGCAGCACACTAGCGGGTCGCACAGATACGCAGTATTTT. This encodes CASSTLAGRTDTQYF.